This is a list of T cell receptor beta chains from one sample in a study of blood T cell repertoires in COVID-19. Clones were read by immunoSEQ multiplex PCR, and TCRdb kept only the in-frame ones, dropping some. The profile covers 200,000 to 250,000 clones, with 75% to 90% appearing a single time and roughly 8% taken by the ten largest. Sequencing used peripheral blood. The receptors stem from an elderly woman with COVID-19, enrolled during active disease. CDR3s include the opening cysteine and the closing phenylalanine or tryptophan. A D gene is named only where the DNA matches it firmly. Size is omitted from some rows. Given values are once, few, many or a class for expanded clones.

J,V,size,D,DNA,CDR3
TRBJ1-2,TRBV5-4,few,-,TGTGCCAGCAGCTTGGGTCCCACTAACTATGGCTACACCTTC,CASSLGPTNYGYTF
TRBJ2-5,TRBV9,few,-,TGTGCCAGCAGCACCCCTGGGGGGGCTGAGACCCAGTACTTC,CASSTPGGAETQYF
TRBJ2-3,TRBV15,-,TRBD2,TGTGCCACTCCACGGCGGGGGGGTCGAACAGATACGCAGTATTTT,CATPRRGGRTDTQYF
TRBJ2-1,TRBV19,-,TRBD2,TGTGCCAGTAGTATAGCAGGAGCGGGAGGGGATGAGCAGTTCTTC,CASSIAGAGGDEQFF
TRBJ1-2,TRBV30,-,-,TGTGCCTGGAGTGTTAAGAGCTCTCTCTATGGCTACACCTTC,CAWSVKSSLYGYTF
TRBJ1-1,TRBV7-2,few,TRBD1,TGTGCCAGCAGTCACAGGGGGCGCGGACCTGAAGCTTTCTTT,CASSHRGRGPEAFF
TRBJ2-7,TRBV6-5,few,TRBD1,TGTGCCAGCAGTTACTCGATGGACAGGGACTACGAGCAGTACTTC,CASSYSMDRDYEQYF
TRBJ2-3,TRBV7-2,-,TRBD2,TGTGCCAGCAGCTTAGAACCCCCGGGACTAGCGGGAGTGGATACGCAGTATTTT,CASSLEPPGLAGVDTQYF
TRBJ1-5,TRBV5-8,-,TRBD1,TGTGCCAGCAGAACCGGGACAGGGGGCAATCAGCCCCAGCATTTT,CASRTGTGGNQPQHF
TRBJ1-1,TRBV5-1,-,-,TGCGCCAGCTCGTTGAAAGGGGACACTGAAGCTTTCTTT,CASSLKGDTEAFF
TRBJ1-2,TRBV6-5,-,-,TGTGCCAGCAGTTTCTACAGGACCGCTAACTATGGCTACACCTTC,CASSFYRTANYGYTF
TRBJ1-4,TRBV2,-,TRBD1,TGTGCCAGCAGTGAGGAGACAGGGAGCGAAAAACTGTTTTTT,CASSEETGSEKLFF
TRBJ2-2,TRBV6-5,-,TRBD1,TGTGCCAGCAGTAGGGGACAGGGGGGTGCCGGGGAGCTGTTTTTT,CASSRGQGGAGELFF
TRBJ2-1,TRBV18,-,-,TGTGCCAGCTCACTCAACCCCCCAGCGGCCTACAATGAGCAGTTCTTC,CASSLNPPAAYNEQFF
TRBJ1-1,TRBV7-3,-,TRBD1,TGTGCCAGCAGGCGAACCGGGACAGGGGACACTGAAGCTTTCTTT,CASRRTGTGDTEAFF
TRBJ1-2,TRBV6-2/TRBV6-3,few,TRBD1,TGTGCCAGCAGTTACGGAGGACAGGCTAACTATGGCTACACCTTC,CASSYGGQANYGYTF
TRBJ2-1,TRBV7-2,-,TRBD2,TGTGCCAGCAGCCCTGCATCTCTAGCGGGAGTCCACAATGAGCAGTTCTTC,CASSPASLAGVHNEQFF
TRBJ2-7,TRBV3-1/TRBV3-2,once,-,TGTGCCAGCAGGTACAGAGACTACGAGCAGTACTTC,CASRYRDYEQYF
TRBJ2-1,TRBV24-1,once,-,TGTGCCACCGAGAGGGTCAATGAGCAGTTCTTC,CATERVNEQFF
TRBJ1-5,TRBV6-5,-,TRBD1,TGTGCCAGCAGTTTCAGAGGAGGACAGGGCCATCAGCCCCAGCATTTT,CASSFRGGQGHQPQHF
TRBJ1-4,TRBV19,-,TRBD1,TGTGCCAGTAGTCCGACAGGGATGGATGAAAAACTGTTTTTT,CASSPTGMDEKLFF
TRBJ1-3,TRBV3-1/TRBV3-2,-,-,TGTGCCAGCAGCCCCCAGGGAGGAAACACCATATATTTT,CASSPQGGNTIYF
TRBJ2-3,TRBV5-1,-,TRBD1,TGCGCCAGCAGCATACACAGGGGGCAGGAGGATACGCAGTATTTT,CASSIHRGQEDTQYF
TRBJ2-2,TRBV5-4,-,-,TGTGCCAGCAGCTTGGGGCCCCCCAACACCGGGGAGCTGTTTTTT,CASSLGPPNTGELFF
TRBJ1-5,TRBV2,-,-,TGTGCCAGCAGTAGGGTTCAGGGATATCAGCCCCAGCATTTT,CASSRVQGYQPQHF
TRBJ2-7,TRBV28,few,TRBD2,TGTGCCAGCAGTTTCGCCGGTAGGGAGGGCTACGAGCAGTACTTC,CASSFAGREGYEQYF
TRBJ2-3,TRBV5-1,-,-,TGCGCCAGCAGCTTGGACAGATCCACAGATACGCAGTATTTT,CASSLDRSTDTQYF
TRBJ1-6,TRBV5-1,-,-,TGCGCCAGCAGCTTGGAGGGGGTGTATAATTCACCCCTCCACTTT,CASSLEGVYNSPLHF
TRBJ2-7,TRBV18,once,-,TGTGCCAGCTCACCACCTGAGCGGAGTGCCTACGAGCAGTACTTC,CASSPPERSAYEQYF
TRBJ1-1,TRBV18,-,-,TGTGCCAGCTCACAAGGCGGCTTAACTGAAGCTTTCTTT,CASSQGGLTEAFF
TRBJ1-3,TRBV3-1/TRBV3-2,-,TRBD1,TGTGCCAGCAGCCGAGGGACAGATATTCGGAACACCATATATTTT,CASSRGTDIRNTIYF
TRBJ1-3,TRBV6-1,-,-,TGTGCCAGCAGTGAAAGAGGAACAGGCAATGGAAACACCATATATTTT,CASSERGTGNGNTIYF
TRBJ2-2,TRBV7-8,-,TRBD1,TGTGCCAGCAGCTCCCATCGGCTGACAGGGGCGAACACCGGGGAGCTGTTTTTT,CASSSHRLTGANTGELFF
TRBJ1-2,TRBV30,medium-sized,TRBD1,TGTGCCTACAGGGGCTATGGCTACACCTTC,CAYRGYGYTF
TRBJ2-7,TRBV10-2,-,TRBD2,TGCGCCTCCACAACCTCCCCTCTCCTAGCGGGCCACCTCTCCGAGCAGTACTTC,CASTTSPLLAGHLSEQYF
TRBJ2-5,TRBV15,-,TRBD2,TGTGCCACCAGCCGGGGACTAGCGGGAAAACAAGAGACCCAGTACTTC,CATSRGLAGKQETQYF
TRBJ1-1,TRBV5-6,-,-,TGTGCCAGCAGCTTGTTAGACAGGCTGAACACTGAAGCTTTCTTT,CASSLLDRLNTEAFF
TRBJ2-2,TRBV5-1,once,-,TGCGCCAGCAGCTTGGACTTTGTCGGGGAGCTGTTTTTT,CASSLDFVGELFF
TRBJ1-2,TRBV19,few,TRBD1,TGTGCCAGTAGTTCAGGCCCCTGGACAGGCCGTAACTATGGCTACACCTTC,CASSSGPWTGRNYGYTF
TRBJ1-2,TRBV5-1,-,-,TGCGCCAGCAGCTTGGTGGCTTCAGGGTCAGATAACTATGGCTACACCTTC,CASSLVASGSDNYGYTF
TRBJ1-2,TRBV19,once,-,TGTGCCAGTAGCGAAATCAGGGGTAACTATGGCTACACCTTC,CASSEIRGNYGYTF
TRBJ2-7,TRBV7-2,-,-,TGTGCCAGCAGCCGGGACACAACCACGAGCTCCTACGAGCAGTACTTC,CASSRDTTTSSYEQYF
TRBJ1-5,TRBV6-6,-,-,TGTGCCAGCAGTTACGGGCAGGGGACTCAGCCCCAGCATTTT,CASSYGQGTQPQHF
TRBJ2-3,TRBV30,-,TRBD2,TGTGCCTGGAGCTTTCGGCGGGAGGGGGGGACGTATTTT,CAWSFRREGGTYF
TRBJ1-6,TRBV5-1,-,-,TGCGCCAGCAGCTTGGAAGGCGCGGGGAATTCACCCCTCCACTTT,CASSLEGAGNSPLHF
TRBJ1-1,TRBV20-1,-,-,TGCAGTGCTAGTAGGCAGAGGATGAACACTGAAGCTTTCTTT,CSASRQRMNTEAFF
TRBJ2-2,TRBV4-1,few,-,TGCGCCAGCAGCCCGCAGTCCGGGGAGCTGTTTTTT,CASSPQSGELFF
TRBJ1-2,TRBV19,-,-,TGTGCCAGTAGTTGGTGGAGGGATAATGGCTACACCTTC,CASSWWRDNGYTF
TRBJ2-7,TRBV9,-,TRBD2,TGTGCCAGCAGCGCCTCGGGACTAGCGGGAACCAACGAGCAGTACTTC,CASSASGLAGTNEQYF
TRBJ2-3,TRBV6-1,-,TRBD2,TGTGCCAGCAGTGAACCCGGGACTAGATTCCAGTATTTT,CASSEPGTRFQYF
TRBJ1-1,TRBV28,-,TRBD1,TGTGCCAGCAGTCCCCCGACAGGGGACCTCACTGAAGCTTTCTTT,CASSPPTGDLTEAFF